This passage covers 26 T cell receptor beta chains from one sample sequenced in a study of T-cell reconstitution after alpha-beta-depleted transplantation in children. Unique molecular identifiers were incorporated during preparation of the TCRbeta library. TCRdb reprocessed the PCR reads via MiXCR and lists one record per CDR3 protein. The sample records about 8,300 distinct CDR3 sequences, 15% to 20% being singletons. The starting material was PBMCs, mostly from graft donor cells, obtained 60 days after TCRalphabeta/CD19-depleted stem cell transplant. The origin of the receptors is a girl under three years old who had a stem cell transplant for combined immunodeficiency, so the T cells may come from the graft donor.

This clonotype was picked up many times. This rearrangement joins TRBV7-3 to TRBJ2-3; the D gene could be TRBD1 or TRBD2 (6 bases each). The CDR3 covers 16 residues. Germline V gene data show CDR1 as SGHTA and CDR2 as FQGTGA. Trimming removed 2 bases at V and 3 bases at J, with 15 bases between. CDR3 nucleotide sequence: TGTGCCAGCAGCTTAGGGGGGCCCTCCCTTACAGATACGCAGTATTTT. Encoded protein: CASSLGGPSLTDTQYF.

This CDR3 is CASRLGLYNSPLHF. The CDR3 DNA follows: TGTGCCAGCAGACTGGGACTCTATAATTCACCCCTCCACTTT. The V call is TRBV28, the J call TRBJ1-6; D might be TRBD1 (5 bases). In germline, CDR1 is MDHEN, CDR2 SYDVKM. The CDR3 extends over 14 amino acids. The V gene lost 6 bases and the J gene lost 3 bases, with 9 bases spanning the gap. The variable domain in full, completed from reference TRBV28 and TRBJ1-6, reads DVKVTQSSRYLVKRTGEKVFLECVQDMDHENMFWYRQDPGLGLRLIYFSYDVKMKEKGDIPEGYSVSREKKERFSLILESASTNQTSMYLCASRLGLYNSPLHFGNGTRLTVT.

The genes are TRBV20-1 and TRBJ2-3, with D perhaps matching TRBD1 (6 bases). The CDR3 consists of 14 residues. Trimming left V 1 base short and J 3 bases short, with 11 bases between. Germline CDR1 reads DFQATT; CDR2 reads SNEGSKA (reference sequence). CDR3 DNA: TGCAGTGCTAGAGTGGGTAGGGGGACAGATACGCAGTATTTT. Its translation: CSARVGRGTDTQYF.

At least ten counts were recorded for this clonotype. In nucleotides, the CDR3 is TGTGCCAGTAGTTCCCGACACCATAGCACAGATACGCAGTATTTT. The encoded protein is CASSSRHHSTDTQYF. This chain joins TRBV19 and TRBJ2-3; D gene unclear. V lost 5 bases, J lost 0 bases, and 12 bases lay in between. Germline CDR1 and CDR2: LNHDA and SQIVND (reference sequence). The CDR3 has 15 amino acids.

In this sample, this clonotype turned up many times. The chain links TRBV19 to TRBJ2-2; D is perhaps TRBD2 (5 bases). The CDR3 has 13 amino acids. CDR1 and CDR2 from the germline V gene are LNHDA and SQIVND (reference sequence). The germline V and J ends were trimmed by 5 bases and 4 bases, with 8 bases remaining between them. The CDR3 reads CASSPTSTGELFF. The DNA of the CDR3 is TGTGCCAGTAGTCCAACTAGCACCGGGGAGCTGTTTTTT.

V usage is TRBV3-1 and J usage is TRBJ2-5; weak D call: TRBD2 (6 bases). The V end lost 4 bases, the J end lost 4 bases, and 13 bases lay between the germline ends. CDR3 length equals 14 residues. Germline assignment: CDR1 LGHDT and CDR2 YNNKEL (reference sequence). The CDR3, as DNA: TGTGCCAGCAGCCCTCTTCGACTAGGAGAGACCCAGTACTTC. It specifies CASSPLRLGETQYF.

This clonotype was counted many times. For the CDR3, the DNA is TGCAGTGCGGGACAGGCTCCTGGCAAAAACATTCAGTACTTC. Protein sequence: CSAGQAPGKNIQYF. V usage is TRBV20-1 and J usage is TRBJ2-4; 8 bases agree with TRBD1. Germline loops: CDR1 DFQATT, CDR2 SNEGSKA (reference sequence). The CDR3 totals 14 residues. J lost 3 bases, V lost 6 bases, and 7 bases had no gene match.

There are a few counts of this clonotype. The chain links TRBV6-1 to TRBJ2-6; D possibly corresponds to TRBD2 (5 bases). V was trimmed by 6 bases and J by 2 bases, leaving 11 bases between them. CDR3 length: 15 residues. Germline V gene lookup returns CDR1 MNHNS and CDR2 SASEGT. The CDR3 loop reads CASSRGWTGANVLTF. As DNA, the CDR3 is TGTGCCAGCAGCCGGGGATGGACTGGGGCCAACGTCCTGACTTTC.

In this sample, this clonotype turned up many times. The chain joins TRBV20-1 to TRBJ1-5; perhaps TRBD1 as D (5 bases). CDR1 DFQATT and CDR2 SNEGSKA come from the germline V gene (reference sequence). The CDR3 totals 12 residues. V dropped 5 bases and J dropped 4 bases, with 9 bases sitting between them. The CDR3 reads CSAADINQPQHF. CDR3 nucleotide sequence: TGCAGTGCTGCGGACATTAATCAGCCCCAGCATTTT.

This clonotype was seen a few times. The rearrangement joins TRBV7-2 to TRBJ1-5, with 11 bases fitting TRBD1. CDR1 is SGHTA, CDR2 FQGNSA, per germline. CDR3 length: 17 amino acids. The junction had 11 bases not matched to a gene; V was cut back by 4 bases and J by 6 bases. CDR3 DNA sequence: TGTGCCAGCAGCTCCTCCTGGACAGGGGGCGCCGGTCAGCCCCAGCATTTT. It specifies CASSSSWTGGAGQPQHF. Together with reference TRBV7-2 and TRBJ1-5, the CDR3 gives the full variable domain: GAGVSQSPSNKVTEKGKDVELRCDPISGHTALYWYRQSLGQGLEFLIYFQGNSAPDKSGLPSDRFSAERTGGSVSTLTIQRTQQEDSAVYLCASSSSWTGGAGQPQHFGDGTRLSIL.

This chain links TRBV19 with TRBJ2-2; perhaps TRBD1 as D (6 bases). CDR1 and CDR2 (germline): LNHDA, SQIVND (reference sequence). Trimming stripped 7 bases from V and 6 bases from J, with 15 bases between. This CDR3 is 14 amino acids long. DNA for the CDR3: TGTGCCAGTATGGGCAGGGGCAACGCCGGGGAGCTGTTTTTT. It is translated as CASMGRGNAGELFF.

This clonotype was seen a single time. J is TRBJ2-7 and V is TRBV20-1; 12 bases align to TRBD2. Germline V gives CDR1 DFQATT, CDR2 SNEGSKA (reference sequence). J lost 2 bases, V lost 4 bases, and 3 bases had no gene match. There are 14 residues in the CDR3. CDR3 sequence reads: CSAIGLAGTYEQYF. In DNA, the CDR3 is TGCAGTGCTATAGGACTAGCGGGAACCTACGAGCAGTACTTC.

The CDR3 is CASSLQGAWDYNSPLHF. In DNA, the CDR3 is TGTGCCAGCAGCTTACAGGGGGCTTGGGACTATAATTCACCCCTCCACTTT. This chain links TRBV7-9 with TRBJ1-6; 8 nucleotides match TRBD1. This CDR3 spans 17 amino acids. V was pared by 2 bases and J by 3 bases, with 6 bases of the junction left unmatched. Germline-derived CDR1 and CDR2 are SEHNR and FQNEAQ (reference sequence).

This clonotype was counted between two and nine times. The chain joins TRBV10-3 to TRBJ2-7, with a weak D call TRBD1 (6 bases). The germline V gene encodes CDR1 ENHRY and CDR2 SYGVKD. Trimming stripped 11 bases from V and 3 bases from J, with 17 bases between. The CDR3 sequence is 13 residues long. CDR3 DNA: TGTGCCTCACAGGGAGCTAGGCTCTACGAGCAGTACTTC. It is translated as CASQGARLYEQYF.

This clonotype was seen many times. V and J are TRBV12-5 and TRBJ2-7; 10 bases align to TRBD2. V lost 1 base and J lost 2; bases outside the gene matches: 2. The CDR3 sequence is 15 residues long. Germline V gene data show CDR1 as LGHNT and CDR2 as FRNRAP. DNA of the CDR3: TGTGCTAGTGGTTTGGGGACTAGCGGAACCTACGAGCAGTACTTC. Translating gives CASGLGTSGTYEQYF.

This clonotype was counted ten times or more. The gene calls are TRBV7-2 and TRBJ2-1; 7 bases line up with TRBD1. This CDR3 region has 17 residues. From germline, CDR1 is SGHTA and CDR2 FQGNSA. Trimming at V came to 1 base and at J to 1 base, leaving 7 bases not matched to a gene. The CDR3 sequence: CASSLGPGTESYNEQFF. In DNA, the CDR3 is TGTGCCAGCAGCTTAGGACCCGGGACAGAGTCCTACAATGAGCAGTTCTTC.

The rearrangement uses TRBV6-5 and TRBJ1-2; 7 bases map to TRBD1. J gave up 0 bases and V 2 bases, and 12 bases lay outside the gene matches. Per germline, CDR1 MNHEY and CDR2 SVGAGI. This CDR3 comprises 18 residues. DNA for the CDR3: TGTGCCAGCAGTTACCGAGAGAAATACAGGGGTGCTAACTATGGCTACACCTTC. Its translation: CASSYREKYRGANYGYTF.

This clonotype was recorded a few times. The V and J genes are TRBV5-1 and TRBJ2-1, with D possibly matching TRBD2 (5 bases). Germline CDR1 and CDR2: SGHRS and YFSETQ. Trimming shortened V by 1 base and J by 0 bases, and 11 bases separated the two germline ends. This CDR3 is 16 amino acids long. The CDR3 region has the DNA TGCGCCAGCAGCTTGAGGGTGGGGAGCTCCTACAATGAGCAGTTCTTC. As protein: CASSLRVGSSYNEQFF.

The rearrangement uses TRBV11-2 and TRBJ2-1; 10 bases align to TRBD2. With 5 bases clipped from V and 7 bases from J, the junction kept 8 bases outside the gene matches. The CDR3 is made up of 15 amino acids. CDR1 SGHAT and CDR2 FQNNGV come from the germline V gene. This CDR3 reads CASSLSGGRVNEQFF. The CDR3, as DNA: TGTGCCAGCAGCCTTAGCGGGGGGAGGGTAAATGAGCAGTTCTTC.

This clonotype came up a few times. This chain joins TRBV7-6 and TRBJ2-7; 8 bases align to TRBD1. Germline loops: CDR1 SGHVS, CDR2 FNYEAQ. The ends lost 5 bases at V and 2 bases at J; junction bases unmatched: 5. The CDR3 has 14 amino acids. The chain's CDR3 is CASSTGQGTYEQYF. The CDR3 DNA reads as TGTGCCAGCAGCACTGGACAGGGCACCTACGAGCAGTACTTC.

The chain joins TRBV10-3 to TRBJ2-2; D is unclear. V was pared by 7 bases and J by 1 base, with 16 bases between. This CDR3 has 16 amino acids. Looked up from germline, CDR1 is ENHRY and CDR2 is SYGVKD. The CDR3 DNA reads TGTGCCATCACCGTAGGCCCTCACGGGAACACCGGGGAGCTGTTTTTT. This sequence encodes CAITVGPHGNTGELFF.

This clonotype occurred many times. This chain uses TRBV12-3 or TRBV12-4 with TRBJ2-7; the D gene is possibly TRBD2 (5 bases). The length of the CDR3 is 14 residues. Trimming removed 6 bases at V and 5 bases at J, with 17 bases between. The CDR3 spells CASSPHGISDEQYF. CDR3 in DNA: TGTGCCAGCAGCCCCCACGGGATTAGCGACGAGCAGTACTTC.

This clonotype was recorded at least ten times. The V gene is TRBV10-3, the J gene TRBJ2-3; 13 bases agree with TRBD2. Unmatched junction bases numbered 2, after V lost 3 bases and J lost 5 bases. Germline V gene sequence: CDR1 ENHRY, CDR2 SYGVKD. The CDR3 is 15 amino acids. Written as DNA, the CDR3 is TGTGCCATCAGTGAAAGACTAGCGGGAGGAGATACGCAGTATTTT. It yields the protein CAISERLAGGDTQYF.

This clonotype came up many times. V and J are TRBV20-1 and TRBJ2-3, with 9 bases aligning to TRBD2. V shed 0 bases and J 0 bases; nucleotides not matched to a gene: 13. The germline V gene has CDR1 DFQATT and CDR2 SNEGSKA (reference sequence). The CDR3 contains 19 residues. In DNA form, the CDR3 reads TGCAGTGCTAGAGATTTCGGAACTAGCGGGTTCGCTAGCACAGATACGCAGTATTTT. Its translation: CSARDFGTSGFASTDTQYF.

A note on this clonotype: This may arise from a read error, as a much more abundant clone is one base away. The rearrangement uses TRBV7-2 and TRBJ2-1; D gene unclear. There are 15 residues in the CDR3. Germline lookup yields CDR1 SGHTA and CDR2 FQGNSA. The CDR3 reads CASSLAGHGLNVQFF. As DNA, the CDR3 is TGTGCCAGCAGCTTAGCAGGCCACGGGCTTAATGTGCAGTTCTTC.

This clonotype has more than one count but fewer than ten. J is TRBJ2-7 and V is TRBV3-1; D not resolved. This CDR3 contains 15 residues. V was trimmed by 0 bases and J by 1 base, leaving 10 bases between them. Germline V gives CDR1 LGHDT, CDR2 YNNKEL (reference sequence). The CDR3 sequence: CASSQDVARSYEQYF. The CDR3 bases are TGTGCCAGCAGCCAAGACGTCGCTAGGTCCTACGAGCAGTACTTC.